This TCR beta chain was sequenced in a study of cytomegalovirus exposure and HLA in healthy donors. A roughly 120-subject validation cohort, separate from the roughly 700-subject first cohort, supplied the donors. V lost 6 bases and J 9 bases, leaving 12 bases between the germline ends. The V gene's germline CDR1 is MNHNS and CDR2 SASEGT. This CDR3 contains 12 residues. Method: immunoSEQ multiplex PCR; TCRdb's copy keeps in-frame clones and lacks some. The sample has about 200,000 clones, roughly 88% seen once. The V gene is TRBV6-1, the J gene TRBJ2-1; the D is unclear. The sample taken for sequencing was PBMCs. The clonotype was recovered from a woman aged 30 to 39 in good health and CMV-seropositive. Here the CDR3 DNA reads TGTGCCAGCAGCCCGCTAGGTGTTGAGCAGTTCTTC. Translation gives CASSPLGVEQFF.